One sample yielded the 10 T cell receptor beta chains listed below, sequenced in a study of OX40 agonist ivuxolimab in advanced cancers. TCRdb keeps only in-frame clones here, not all; method: immunoSEQ multiplex PCR. The sample includes tens of thousands of clones, 70% to 90% of them seen just once. This specimen was CD4+ or CD8+ T cells sorted from blood, taken in a trial of the OX40 agonist ivuxolimab. These receptors all come from an adult with an advanced solid tumor such as melanoma, head and neck, liver or kidney cancer.

The rearrangement links TRBV30 to TRBJ2-7; 7 nucleotides agree with TRBD2. The CDR3 runs to 15 residues. Germline lookup yields CDR1 GTSNPN and CDR2 SVGIG (reference sequence). Trimming at V came to 5 bases and at J to 2 bases, leaving 12 bases not matched to a gene. The CDR3 DNA follows: TGTGCCTGGGGGAGTGGCGGGAGTCTCCCCTACGAGCAGTACTTC. This gives the protein CAWGSGGSLPYEQYF. The variable domain in full, completed from reference TRBV30 and TRBJ2-7, reads SQTIHQWPATLVQPVGSPLSLECTVEGTSNPNLYWYRQAAGRGLQLLFYSVGIGQISSEVPQNLSASRPQDRQFILSSKKLLLSDSGFYLCAWGSGGSLPYEQYFGPGTRLTVT.

In DNA, the CDR3 is TGCGCCAGCAGCCAAGTAGCGACTAACAATGAGCAGTTCTTC. Translating it yields CASSQVATNNEQFF. The chain employs TRBV4-1 and TRBJ2-1; possible D gene TRBD2, 5 bases. The CDR3 sequence is 14 residues long. Per germline, CDR1 MGHRA and CDR2 YSYEKL. Trimming removed 1 base from V and 5 bases from J, with 9 bases in between.

The chain links TRBV15 to TRBJ2-5; D uncertain. Germline CDR1 LNHNV, CDR2 YYDKDF (reference sequence). Trimming took 3 bases from V and 5 from J, leaving 7 bases between them. The CDR3 contains 12 residues. The CDR3 sequence: CATSSWGETQYF. The CDR3 coding sequence is TGTGCCACCAGCAGTTGGGGTGAGACCCAGTACTTC.

The J gene is TRBJ2-2, the V gene TRBV14, with unresolved D. Trimming took 5 bases from V and 6 from J, leaving 10 bases between them. The CDR3 has 13 amino acids. Germline lookup yields CDR1 SGHDN and CDR2 FVKESK. CDR3 DNA sequence: TGTGCCAGCAGCGGCCTAGGAGCCGGGGAGCTGTTTTTT. Encoded protein: CASSGLGAGELFF.

The chain couples TRBV4-1 to TRBJ2-7, with 7 bases matching TRBD2. Looked up from germline, CDR1 is MGHRA and CDR2 is YSYEKL. The CDR3 has 16 amino acids. Losses at the gene ends were 4 bases for V and 4 bases for J; bases not matched to a gene: 13. The CDR3 region has the DNA TGCGCCAGCAGCCTTAGGACCAGCGGGGTTCCTTACGAGCAGTACTTC. Protein: CASSLRTSGVPYEQYF.

The chain recombines TRBV9 with TRBJ2-2, with D tentatively TRBD1 (6 bases). The CDR3 is made up of 17 amino acids. CDR1 is SGDLS and CDR2 is YYNGEE in the germline V gene. Trimming took off 4 bases at V and 0 bases at J, with 16 bases between the two ends. CDR3: CASSPSTGTTNTGELFF. CDR3 DNA: TGTGCCAGCAGCCCGTCGACCGGGACAACGAACACCGGGGAGCTGTTTTTT.

The V and J genes are TRBV28 and TRBJ1-3; TRBD1 matches at 9 bases. After removal of 8 bases from V and 7 bases from J, the junction contained 3 bases not matched to a gene. This CDR3 contains 12 residues. CDR1 is MDHEN and CDR2 is SYDVKM in the germline V gene. CDR3: CASGQGFNTIYF. As DNA, the CDR3 is TGTGCCAGCGGACAGGGGTTCAACACCATATATTTT.

The chain carries TRBV19 and TRBJ1-4; maybe TRBD1 (5 bases). Per germline, CDR1 LNHDA and CDR2 SQIVND (reference sequence). The CDR3 consists of 15 residues. V gave up 6 bases and J gave up 4 bases, with 15 bases separating them. CDR3 nucleotide sequence: TGTGCCAGTAGCCCCCAGGGTGGCATTAATGAAAAACTGTTTTTT. Translation gives CASSPQGGINEKLFF.

This clone occurred a few times. The V gene is TRBV10-3, the J gene TRBJ2-2, with 9 bases fitting TRBD1. Germline V lookup: CDR1 ENHRY, CDR2 SYGVKD. J lost 6 bases, V lost 7 bases, and 6 bases had no gene match. The CDR3 has 14 residues. The CDR3: CAIMGQGVPGELFF. The CDR3 coding sequence is TGTGCCATCATGGGACAGGGAGTTCCCGGGGAGCTGTTTTTT.

This clone was recorded a few times. V and J are TRBV5-1 and TRBJ1-2; no reliable D call. Germline V gives CDR1 SGHRS, CDR2 YFSETQ. The V end lost 0 bases, the J end lost 7 bases, and 7 bases lay between the germline ends. The CDR3 has 12 amino acids. CDR3 nucleotides: TGCGCCAGCAGCTTGGATCTCGGTGGCTACACCTTC. This translates into CASSLDLGGYTF.